This TCR beta chain was captured in a study of blood T cell repertoires in COVID-19. Study as a whole: Researchers got acute and convalescent COVID-19 samples from the United States, Italy and Spain. T cells, B-cell-depleted T cells, or PBMCs supplied cDNA or gDNA.

With V trimmed by 5 bases and J by 4 bases, 7 bases remained unmatched. The V gene's germline CDR1 is SGHNT and CDR2 YYREEE (reference sequence). CDR3 size: 14 residues. Under the authors' procedure: Reference gene primer amplification gave estimated nucleated cell counts. Sequencing used immunoSEQ multiplex PCR; TCRdb keeps in-frame clones, though not all of them. V and J calls and clone size follow that table, whereas D and trimming were derived from the DNA. This table has about 170,000 clones, roughly 84% appearing once. The TCR comes from a woman aged 60 to 75 with acute or convalescent COVID-19. The chain combines TRBV5-4 with TRBJ2-5; 8 positions agree with TRBD1. Sequencing input: peripheral blood. CDR3 region: CASSRTGMGETQYF. CDR3 coding DNA: TGTGCCAGCAGTCGGACAGGGATGGGAGAGACCCAGTACTTC.